This T cell receptor (beta chain) was found in a study of regulatory T cells in long-lasting Graves disease. The sample holds many counts of this clonotype. The sample's time point: newly diagnosed GD, antithyroid drugs for less than 3 months. RNA isolated from PBMCs was used to make the TCR library. Sequencing libraries for TCR beta were prepared with iRepertoire HTBI primers and Arm-PCR of CDR3 regions. TCRdb re-derived calls from the multiplex PCR reads in MiXCR, one entry per CDR3 protein. Of about 360,000 distinct CDR3 sequences listed, around 16% are singletons. The V and J ends lost 0 bases and 6 bases respectively, with 7 bases between them. The CDR3 spans 13 residues. Per the germline V gene, CDR1 is SGHRS and CDR2 is YFSETQ. These data were also filed under a second study, of T cells in Graves' hyperthyroidism and ophthalmopathy. In that study: HTBI primers were the set used in a first-round RT-PCR of the TCR CDR3.

This sample comprised peripheral blood mononuclear cells (PBMCs), obtained at new diagnosis, from a patient treated with antithyroid drugs. The chain carries TRBV5-1 and TRBJ2-1; D remains ambiguous. The sequence came from a woman aged 18-30 years with Graves disease. CDR3 amino acids: CASSLERANEQFF. The CDR3 region has the DNA TGCGCCAGCAGCTTGGAAAGGGCCAATGAGCAGTTCTTC.